This entry lists 16 T cell receptor beta chains sequenced from one sample in a study of response to subunit inactivated influenza vaccine (dated by TCRdb to between 2018 and 2020). The method was RT-PCR. The sequencer was an Illumina HiSeq 2500. The raw public data were reprocessed by TCRdb itself: fastp quality trimming at Q25, MiXCR clonotype calling, in-frame beta chains only. Under each unique CDR3 protein, matching rows form one entry showing the most common genes and DNA. This sample gives about 780,000 distinct CDR3 sequences in total; less than 20% of them show up just once. In total, the top ten clones hold roughly 10% of the sample. The sequencing used PBMCs from blood, collected more than 4 days after vaccination. The receptor source for this set is a man aged 50 to 59 who received an inactivated influenza vaccine. Donor details come from another sample of the same person, matched by shared clones.

V and J are TRBV27 and TRBJ1-2; a possible D gene is TRBD1 (5 bases). This CDR3 spans 15 amino acids. Germline V gives CDR1 MNHEY, CDR2 SMNVEV (reference sequence). Trimming removed 6 bases from V and 4 bases from J, with 18 bases in between. CDR3 sequence: CASRRDGNGGYGYTF. Written as DNA, the CDR3 is TGTGCCAGCAGAAGGGATGGAAACGGGGGCTATGGCTACACCTTC.

CDR3 in DNA: TGTGCCACCAGCAGAGGATTATCTGGAAACACCATATATTTT. This sequence encodes CATSRGLSGNTIYF. The gene calls are TRBV15 and TRBJ1-3; D gene uncertain. The CDR3 runs to 14 residues. CDR1 is LNHNV and CDR2 is YYDKDF in the germline V gene (reference sequence). V was pared by 1 base and J by 1 base, with 5 bases between.

This clonotype came up a few times. The chain has TRBV6-2 or TRBV6-3 and TRBJ1-5; D uncertain. The CDR3 is 15 amino acids. CDR1 and CDR2 (germline): MNHEY, SVGEGT. Trimming cost V 5 bases and J 4 bases, with 15 bases left between them. The CDR3 region is CASSPWGGPNQPQHF. For the CDR3, the DNA is TGTGCCAGCAGTCCTTGGGGAGGGCCTAATCAGCCCCAGCATTTT.

The sample holds a few counts of this clonotype. The chain joins TRBV4-1 to TRBJ2-1, with a weak D call TRBD1 (5 bases). The CDR3 is 16 amino acids. Germline V gene lookup returns CDR1 MGHRA and CDR2 YSYEKL. V was cut by 4 bases and J by 0 bases, with 13 bases left in between. Here the CDR3 DNA reads TGCGCCAGCAGCCCCTTCGGAGACAGCTCCTACAATGAGCAGTTCTTC. Its translation is CASSPFGDSSYNEQFF.

In its sample, this clonotype was seen a few times. This rearrangement joins TRBV6-1 to TRBJ2-7, with D maybe TRBD2 (6 bases). From germline, CDR1 is MNHNS and CDR2 SASEGT. V was cut by 6 bases and J by 6 bases, with 15 bases left in between. The CDR3 extends over 13 amino acids. The CDR3 region has the DNA TGTGCCAGCAGCCCTTTCGGGCGGGGCGAGCAGTACTTC. It encodes CASSPFGRGEQYF.

CDR3 sequence (DNA): TGTGCCAGCAGTTTCTTAGCGGGAGGGCAGAATGAGCAGTTCTTC. Protein: CASSFLAGGQNEQFF. V usage is TRBV12-3 or TRBV12-4 and J usage is TRBJ2-1; 11 nucleotides agree with TRBD2. The CDR3 sequence is 15 residues long. After removal of 3 bases from V and 7 bases from J, the junction contained 5 bases not matched to a gene.

This clonotype was seen a handful of times. J is TRBJ2-7 and V is TRBV7-2; 8 bases map to TRBD1. V lost 5 bases to trimming and J lost 2 bases; unmatched junction nucleotides: 5. Germline V gene lookup returns CDR1 SGHTA and CDR2 FQGNSA. The CDR3 is 14 residues long. CDR3 sequence: CASSTPGGAYEQYF. The CDR3 coding sequence is TGTGCCAGCAGCACGCCAGGGGGCGCCTACGAGCAGTACTTC. The full variable domain, rest sourced from reference TRBV7-2 and TRBJ2-7, is GAGVSQSPSNKVTEKGKDVELRCDPISGHTALYWYRQSLGQGLEFLIYFQGNSAPDKSGLPSDRFSAERTGGSVSTLTIQRTQQEDSAVYLCASSTPGGAYEQYFGPGTRLTVT.

This sequence joins TRBV4-3 and TRBJ2-5, with D perhaps matching TRBD2 (5 bases). The CDR3 has 14 amino acids. Per germline, CDR1 LGHNA and CDR2 YSLEER. V dropped 1 base and J dropped 7 bases, with 13 bases sitting between them. The CDR3 reads CASSQAPGSGTQYF. Written as DNA, the CDR3 is TGCGCCAGCAGCCAAGCACCGGGGAGTGGGACCCAGTACTTC.

The J gene is TRBJ2-7, the V gene TRBV7-2; D perhaps matches TRBD1 (6 bases). The CDR3 runs 14 residues. V was shortened by 2 bases and J by 5 bases, with 13 bases between the two germline ends. Germline CDR1 and CDR2: SGHTA and FQGNSA. The CDR3 DNA sequence: TGTGCCAGCAGCTTATATTGGGGGCTTAACGAGCAGTACTTC. Its protein is CASSLYWGLNEQYF.

The table lists this clonotype with a few counts. J is TRBJ2-4 and V is TRBV20-1, with D possibly being TRBD2 (6 bases). The CDR3 covers 15 residues. Germline V gene lookup returns CDR1 DFQATT and CDR2 SNEGSKA (reference sequence). The ends were cut back, 6 bases at V and 0 bases at J, with 15 bases in the middle. The CDR3 DNA reads TGCAGTGCGGACGGGGTTAGCGGAGCCAAAAACATTCAGTACTTC. This encodes CSADGVSGAKNIQYF.

This clonotype was observed a handful of times. The V call is TRBV5-1, the J call TRBJ2-7, with a weak D call TRBD2 (7 bases). CDR1 and CDR2 from the germline V gene are SGHRS and YFSETQ. CDR3 length: 18 amino acids. Trimming took off 1 base at V and 2 bases at J, with 22 bases between the two ends. The CDR3 reads CASSLPHREGFGTYEQYF. The DNA of the CDR3 is TGCGCCAGCAGCTTGCCCCACAGGGAGGGGTTTGGGACCTACGAGCAGTACTTC.

The J gene is TRBJ2-3, the V gene TRBV20-1, with a tentative D call TRBD2 (5 bases). The germline gives CDR1 DFQATT, CDR2 SNEGSKA (reference sequence). The CDR3 totals 15 residues. V lost 6 bases, J lost 5 bases, and 21 bases lay in between. CDR3 sequence: CSAPEWGIAIDTQYF. CDR3 nucleotides: TGCAGTGCACCCGAGTGGGGAATAGCGATAGATACGCAGTATTTT.

In its sample, this clonotype was seen a few times. V is TRBV20-1 and J is TRBJ2-7; D remains unclear. This CDR3 contains 11 residues. Trimming took off 8 bases at V and 4 bases at J, with 12 bases between the two ends. In germline, CDR1 is DFQATT, CDR2 SNEGSKA (reference sequence). CDR3 loop: CSRRLGYEQYF. CDR3 in DNA: TGCAGTCGTAGATTGGGTTACGAGCAGTACTTC.

The J gene is TRBJ2-5, the V gene TRBV5-4; 10 bases match TRBD1. The CDR3 consists of 15 residues. CDR1 and CDR2 (germline): SGHNT, YYREEE (reference sequence). The V gene end was trimmed by 4 bases and the J gene end by 5 bases; junction bases not matched to a gene: 8. The CDR3 DNA reads as TGTGCCAGCAGCAATCGACAGGGGGCGAGTGAGACCCAGTACTTC. It specifies CASSNRQGASETQYF.

The chain is built from TRBV9 and TRBJ1-3, with D uncertain. The germline gives CDR1 SGDLS, CDR2 YYNGEE. The V and J ends lost 0 bases and 0 bases respectively, with 13 bases between them. The CDR3 is 17 residues long. This chain's CDR3 is CASSVADLPSSGNTIYF. CDR3 DNA: TGTGCCAGCAGCGTAGCAGACCTCCCGAGCTCTGGAAACACCATATATTTT.

This clonotype was seen more than once but under ten times. The chain joins TRBV7-9 to TRBJ2-1; TRBD2 matches at 7 bases. The CDR3 is 13 amino acids. The trim removed 5 bases at V and 13 bases at J, leaving 11 bases unmatched. Germline V gene data show CDR1 as SEHNR and CDR2 as FQNEAQ (reference sequence). The CDR3 coding sequence is TGTGCCAGCAGCCAGGTGGGAGGGATGGTTCAGTTCTTC. The encoded protein is CASSQVGGMVQFF.